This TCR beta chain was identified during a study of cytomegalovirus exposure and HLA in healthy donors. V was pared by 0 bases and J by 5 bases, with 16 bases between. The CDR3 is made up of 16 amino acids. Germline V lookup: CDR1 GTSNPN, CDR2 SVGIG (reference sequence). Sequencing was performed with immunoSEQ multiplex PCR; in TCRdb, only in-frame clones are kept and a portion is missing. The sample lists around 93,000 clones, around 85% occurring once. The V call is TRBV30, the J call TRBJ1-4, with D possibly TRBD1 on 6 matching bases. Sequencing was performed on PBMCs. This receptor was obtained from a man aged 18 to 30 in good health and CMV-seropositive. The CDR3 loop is CAWSVLRGGGNEKLFF. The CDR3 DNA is TGTGCCTGGAGTGTACTCAGGGGCGGGGGAAATGAAAAACTGTTTTTT. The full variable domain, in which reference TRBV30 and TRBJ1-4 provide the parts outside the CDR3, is SQTIHQWPATLVQPVGSPLSLECTVEGTSNPNLYWYRQAAGRGLQLLFYSVGIGQISSEVPQNLSASRPQDRQFILSSKKLLLSDSGFYLCAWSVLRGGGNEKLFFGSGTQLSVL.